The T cell receptor beta chain described here comes from a study of T cells in tuberculosis. In the study overall: Within 7 days of starting treatment, or before, PBMC were stored.

Using immunoSEQ multiplex PCR, the repertoire was profiled, and TCRdb retains in-frame clones only, with some absent. Seen here are roughly 32,000 clones, 90% to 95% observed once, and the top ten hold roughly 10%. The time point here: new active TB diagnosis, blood taken before or within 7 days of starting treatment. Unsorted cryopreserved PBMC were sequenced, averaging about 92,000 T cells per clinical donor. J lost 3 bases, V lost 3 bases, and 11 bases had no gene match. The CDR3 loop spans 16 amino acids. CDR1 and CDR2 (germline): MGHRA, YSYEKL. The table lists this clone with a few counts. The chain recombines TRBV4-1 with TRBJ2-7; 7 positions match TRBD1. Sequencing used PBMCs, obtained at tuberculosis diagnosis. This receptor was taken from an adult with tuberculosis. The DNA for the CDR3 is TGCGCCAGCAGCCACACCCCTACAGGGGTCGGCTACGAGCAGTACTTC. This encodes CASSHTPTGVGYEQYF.